The clone carrying this T cell receptor (beta chain) was seen ten or more times. The authors prepared the TCRbeta library with unique molecular identifiers. MiXCR, run by TCRdb on the PCR reads, gives a single entry per CDR3 protein. The sample carries about 600,000 distinct CDR3 sequences, under 30% recorded once. The record originates from a study of T-cell reconstitution after alpha-beta-depleted transplantation in children. Germline V gene sequence: CDR1 MRHNA, CDR2 SNTAGT. The CDR3 length is 16 residues. J lost 3 bases, V lost 4 bases, and 9 bases had no gene match. The TCR comes from a boy less than two years old who had a stem cell transplant for acute myeloid leukemia, so the T cells may come from the graft donor. The V and J genes are TRBV6-4 and TRBJ2-3; 8 nucleotides line up with TRBD1. The sequences come from PBMCs, mostly from graft donor cells, collected 360 days after TCRalphabeta/CD19-depleted stem cell transplant. The CDR3 loop is CASSVNFRGRTDTQYF. DNA of the CDR3: TGTGCCAGCAGTGTTAACTTCAGGGGGCGGACAGATACGCAGTATTTT.